The 11 T cell receptor beta chains in this list originate from one sample, sequenced in a study of metastatic and nonmetastatic thyroid tumors. There were no patients who had received any treatment before thyroid surgery. Using MiXCR, TCRdb re-called clones from the PCR reads. The table shows tens of thousands of clones, with roughly 13% occurring only once. The specimen sequenced was blood. These receptor sequences come from a female donor with papillary thyroid cancer or a benign thyroid nodule (not recorded which). Some clones in this sample may be carry-over from other donors' samples.

This clone occurred many times. Other DNA sequences in this specimen translate into the identical CDR3. The chain has TRBV19 and TRBJ1-2; D not resolved. V lost 3 bases, J lost 2 bases, and 10 bases lay in between. The CDR3 spans 14 residues. Germline V CDR1 and CDR2: LNHDA, SQIVND (reference sequence). CDR3 in amino acids: CASSMRTSNYGYTF. In DNA, the CDR3 is TGTGCCAGTAGTATGAGGACGTCCAACTATGGCTACACCTTC.

This clone was picked up a small number of times. This rearrangement joins TRBV6-1 to TRBJ1-5; a possible D gene is TRBD1 (5 bases). This CDR3 spans 16 amino acids. The V end was cut by 2 bases, the J end by 3 bases, with 14 bases between. Germline CDR1 is MNHNS and CDR2 is SASEGT. Here the CDR3 DNA reads TGTGCCAGCAGTGAAAGGGCAGGGCCTATCAATCAGCCCCAGCATTTT. It yields the protein CASSERAGPINQPQHF.

This clone was picked up many times. The J gene is TRBJ2-1, the V gene TRBV12-3 or TRBV12-4; TRBD1 agrees at 9 bases. The trim removed 3 bases at V and 4 bases at J, leaving 4 bases unmatched. This CDR3 is built from 15 residues. CDR3 amino acids: CASSFTGGAYNEQFF. DNA for the CDR3: TGTGCCAGCAGTTTTACAGGGGGCGCGTACAATGAGCAGTTCTTC.

The chain has TRBV6-1 and TRBJ1-3; D is ambiguous. Germline V gene data show CDR1 as MNHNS and CDR2 as SASEGT. V was shortened by 5 bases and J by 1 base, with 9 bases between the two germline ends. This CDR3 contains 14 residues. CDR3 region: CASSLMGSGNTIYF. Written as DNA, the CDR3 is TGTGCCAGCAGTTTGATGGGGTCTGGAAACACCATATATTTT.

Concerning this clone itself: A read error may explain this, as a much larger clone is one base away. This same CDR3 is encoded by further DNA sequences in the sample. The rearrangement links TRBV19 to TRBJ1-5; 11 bases line up with TRBD1. CDR1 LNHDA and CDR2 SQIVND come from the germline V gene (reference sequence). The CDR3 is 13 amino acids. As DNA, the CDR3 is TGCGCCAGTAGCGGGACAGGGGGTCAGCCCCAGCATTTT. Protein sequence: CASSGTGGQPQHF.

This clone was seen many times. The rearrangement links TRBV6-1 to TRBJ1-6; tentative D call: TRBD1 (5 bases). Germline V gene lookup returns CDR1 MNHNS and CDR2 SASEGT. This CDR3 is 16 amino acids long. Trimming took 5 bases from V and 0 from J, leaving 11 bases between them. In DNA form, the CDR3 reads TGTGCCAGCAGTTTGACAGCGAGCTCCTATAATTCACCCCTCCACTTT. Translated: CASSLTASSYNSPLHF.

Ten or more counts support this clone. This CDR3 reads CSVRDVRRGTEAFF. As DNA, the CDR3 is TGCAGTGTACGGGACGTCCGAAGGGGCACTGAAGCTTTCTTT. The chain links TRBV20-1 to TRBJ1-1, with a possible D match to TRBD1 (5 bases). Germline lookup yields CDR1 DFQATT and CDR2 SNEGSKA (reference sequence). The CDR3 length is 14 residues. Between the trimmed V and J ends, which lost 7 bases and 4 bases, there was a span of 19 bases.

The rearrangement links TRBV30 to TRBJ2-7, with D uncertain. Trimming removed 5 bases from V and 7 bases from J, with 21 bases in between. The CDR3 is 14 amino acids. The germline V gene encodes CDR1 GTSNPN and CDR2 SVGIG (reference sequence). In nucleotides, the CDR3 is TGTGCCTGGTGTCAAGTGAATATTTATTCGGAGCAGTACTTC. Translating it yields CAWCQVNIYSEQYF.

There are many counts of this clone. This chain links TRBV12-3 or TRBV12-4 with TRBJ2-3; the D call may be TRBD1 or TRBD2 (5 bases each). V lost 4 bases, J lost 4 bases, and 12 bases lay in between. The CDR3 is made up of 14 amino acids. The CDR3 region is CASSSRVGADTQYF. In DNA form, the CDR3 reads TGTGCCAGCAGTTCCAGGGTGGGGGCAGATACGCAGTATTTT.

This clone was detected many times. The chain combines TRBV25-1 with TRBJ2-4; 7 positions match TRBD1. The length of the CDR3 is 16 residues. J lost 1 base, V lost 5 bases, and 8 bases had no gene match. Germline CDR1 reads MGHDK; CDR2 reads SYGVNS. This chain's CDR3 is CASSPDRVSAKNIQYF. The CDR3, as DNA: TGTGCCAGCAGTCCCGACAGGGTGTCTGCCAAAAACATTCAGTACTTC.

This chain joins TRBV4-1 and TRBJ2-7, with TRBD2 as a possible D gene (7 bases). V was trimmed by 1 base and J by 3 bases, leaving 16 bases between them. The CDR3 is 16 residues long. Germline V gives CDR1 MGHRA, CDR2 YSYEKL. The DNA for the CDR3 is TGCGCCAGCAGCCAAGTGGGCAGGGGAGGGGGCTACGAGCAGTACTTC. Amino acids: CASSQVGRGGGYEQYF.